This entry features one T cell receptor (beta chain) sequence. This record belongs to a study of shared clonotypes between healthy human individuals. This table comes from immunoSEQ multiplex PCR, and its TCRdb copy is limited to in-frame clones, with some not included. The data show about 380,000 clones, with about 96% seen just once and 0.25% to 0.35% held by the top ten. This CDR3 is 13 amino acids long. Germline V gene data show CDR1 as MNHNS and CDR2 as SASEGT. V lost 9 bases and J lost 2, with 13 bases in between. The chain joins TRBV6-1 to TRBJ2-5, with D unresolved. The source material was memory CD8+ T cells sorted from blood. Subset defined: CD45RO+ cells pooled with CCR7-negative TemRA cells. This sequence originates from a man aged 25 to 45 in good health. The CDR3 bases are TGTGCCAGTCAAGGGCCGTATCAAGAGACCCAGTACTTC. Residues: CASQGPYQETQYF.